These 3 T cell receptor beta chains were all obtained from the same sample, sequenced in a study of blood T cell repertoires in COVID-19. TCRdb's copy holds only in-frame clones and misses some; the assay was immunoSEQ multiplex PCR. This sample has more than 200,000 clones; nearly 90% occur once, and the top ten carry around 3.3%. Sequencing input: peripheral blood. These receptors all come from a young man with active or convalescent COVID-19.

This chain uses TRBV15 with TRBJ1-2; D is unresolved. The CDR3 totals 12 residues. The germline CDR1 and CDR2 sequences are LNHNV and YYDKDF (reference sequence). V dropped 0 bases and J dropped 7 bases, with 6 bases sitting between them. Here the CDR3 DNA reads TGTGCCACCAGCAGAGATCTTTCTGGCTACACCTTC. It specifies CATSRDLSGYTF.

This clone has only one observation. The chain links TRBV6-2 or TRBV6-3 to TRBJ2-5, with TRBD2 matching 7 bases. The CDR3 runs to 16 residues. J lost 1 base, V lost 1 base, and 6 bases had no gene match. Germline CDR1 is MNHEY and CDR2 is SVGEGT. The CDR3 DNA reads TGTGCCAGCAGTTACTACTCGGGACTAACCCAAGAGACCCAGTACTTC. Translating gives CASSYYSGLTQETQYF.

DNA of the CDR3: TGTGCCAGCAGCAAAAGAGGCAGGGATGGATTTGGGGATCGCGAGCAGTACTTC. It encodes CASSKRGRDGFGDREQYF. The chain joins TRBV21-1 to TRBJ2-7; the table's TRBD1 call for D was not verified on the DNA. TRBV21-1 is classified as a pseudogene. The CDR3 has 18 amino acids.